One and the same sample provided the 18 T cell receptor beta chains below, sequenced in a study of blood T cell repertoires in COVID-19. Produced via immunoSEQ multiplex PCR; TCRdb's table is partial and in-frame only. The profile shows some 130,000 clones, approximately 84% of them singletons. Sequencing was done on a sample of peripheral blood. The receptors shown here come from a woman of 80 years or more with acute or convalescent COVID-19.

This clone was recorded once. This sequence joins TRBV5-1 and TRBJ2-2; 8 positions match TRBD1. Trimming removed 6 bases from V and 4 bases from J; junction bases left unmatched: 14. Germline V gene data show CDR1 as SGHRS and CDR2 as YFSETQ. The CDR3 consists of 17 residues. The CDR3 region has the DNA TGCGCCAGCAACTCGGTGGCAGGGGGCGCGGGCACCGGGGAGCTGTTTTTT. Translating it yields CASNSVAGGAGTGELFF.

V gene TRBV6-6 combines with J gene TRBJ2-2; a possible D gene is TRBD1 (5 bases). In germline, CDR1 is MNHNY, CDR2 SVGAGI (reference sequence). There are 15 residues in the CDR3. Trimming cost V 5 bases and J 1 base, with 11 bases left between them. CDR3: CASSRTTGNTGELFF. Written as DNA, the CDR3 is TGTGCCAGCAGTCGTACTACAGGGAACACCGGGGAGCTGTTTTTT.

This clone has just one count. The chain combines TRBV6-5 with TRBJ1-3; perhaps TRBD1 as D (5 bases). Trimming took off 5 bases at V and 0 bases at J, with 8 bases between the two ends. Germline values: CDR1 MNHEY, CDR2 SVGAGI. This CDR3 has 14 residues. CDR3 residues: CASSPQGSGNTIYF. For the CDR3, the DNA is TGTGCCAGCAGTCCGCAGGGCTCTGGAAACACCATATATTTT.

Only one count was recorded for this clone. The genes are TRBV7-2 and TRBJ1-6, with unresolved D. The V gene's germline CDR1 is SGHTA and CDR2 FQGNSA. This CDR3 is built from 13 residues. The germline V and J ends were trimmed by 5 bases and 7 bases, with 9 bases remaining between them. This chain's CDR3 is CASSAASNSPLHF. The CDR3 bases are TGTGCCAGCAGCGCGGCTAGCAATTCACCCCTCCACTTT. The full variable domain, in which reference TRBV7-2 and TRBJ1-6 provide the parts outside the CDR3, is GAGVSQSPSNKVTEKGKDVELRCDPISGHTALYWYRQSLGQGLEFLIYFQGNSAPDKSGLPSDRFSAERTGGSVSTLTIQRTQQEDSAVYLCASSAASNSPLHFGNGTRLTVT.

In its sample, this clone was seen a few times. The chain links TRBV6-6 to TRBJ1-6; TRBD1 might be the D (6 bases). The CDR3 has 13 amino acids. V shed 10 bases and J shed 3 bases, with 10 bases lying between them. CDR1 and CDR2 (germline): MNHNY, SVGAGI (reference sequence). CDR3 amino acids: CATTGSYNSPLHF. The CDR3 DNA sequence: TGTGCCACAACAGGGAGCTATAATTCACCCCTCCACTTT.

This clone has just one count. V is TRBV13 and J is TRBJ2-2; possible D gene TRBD1, 5 bases. Germline V gene data show CDR1 as PRHDT and CDR2 as FYEKMQ (reference sequence). The ends were cut back, 5 bases at V and 2 bases at J, with 15 bases in the middle. The CDR3 spans 16 residues. CDR3 DNA: TGTGCCAGCAGCAGGGGTCTACAGAGTAACACCGGGGAGCTGTTTTTT. Its translation: CASSRGLQSNTGELFF.

This chain links TRBV10-1 with TRBJ2-3; the match to TRBD2 covers 8 bases. CDR3 length: 14 amino acids. Per germline, CDR1 WNHNN and CDR2 SYGVQD (reference sequence). V lost 4 bases, J lost 6 bases, and 6 bases stayed unmatched. CDR3 DNA: TGCGCCAGCAGTGGGGGACTAGTAGGTGATACGCAGTATTTT. This translates into CASSGGLVGDTQYF.

This chain joins TRBV2 and TRBJ1-5; no reliable D call. Deletions cut 4 bases from V and 3 bases from J, with 7 bases between. The CDR3 covers 13 residues. Germline CDR1 SNHLY, CDR2 FYNNEI. The DNA for the CDR3 is TGTGCCAGCAGTGGACAATCCAATCAGCCCCAGCATTTT. Protein: CASSGQSNQPQHF.

This chain joins TRBV5-1 and TRBJ2-7; possibly TRBD1 for D (5 bases). This CDR3 has 13 residues. With 2 bases removed from V and 2 bases from J, the gap between germline ends came to 8 bases. The germline gives CDR1 SGHRS, CDR2 YFSETQ. The CDR3 coding sequence is TGCGCCAGCAGCTTTGACAGCGCCTACGAGCAGTACTTC. Protein: CASSFDSAYEQYF.

The J gene is TRBJ2-5, the V gene TRBV5-1, with 7 bases that match TRBD1. The CDR3 is 17 amino acids. Trimming removed 4 bases from V and 3 bases from J; junction bases left unmatched: 15. Germline V gene lookup returns CDR1 SGHRS and CDR2 YFSETQ. The CDR3 loop reads CASSLPKPSGQKETQYF. The DNA of the CDR3 is TGCGCCAGCAGCCTACCCAAGCCATCGGGACAGAAAGAGACCCAGTACTTC.

The chain employs TRBV30 and TRBJ1-6; possible D gene TRBD1, 5 bases. The CDR3 totals 17 residues. In germline, CDR1 is GTSNPN, CDR2 SVGIG (reference sequence). V lost 1 base and J lost 7, with 20 bases in between. The CDR3 sequence: CAWSDKRRGSQNSPLHF. The CDR3 bases are TGTGCCTGGAGTGATAAAAGGAGGGGCAGCCAAAATTCACCCCTCCACTTT.

The rearrangement uses TRBV28 and TRBJ1-1; 9 bases align to TRBD1. The length of the CDR3 is 13 residues. J was trimmed by 12 bases and V by 8 bases; bases with no gene match: 13. Germline CDR1 MDHEN, CDR2 SYDVKM. The CDR3, as DNA: TGTGCCAGCCACATACCGGACAGGGGTAGGACTTTCTTT. This sequence encodes CASHIPDRGRTFF.

The V call is TRBV3-1 (or the pseudogene TRBV3-2), the J call TRBJ1-1; D unresolved. The CDR3 sequence is 13 residues long. The V end was cut by 1 base, the J end by 5 bases, with 8 bases between. Germline V gene data show CDR1 as LGHDT and CDR2 as YNNKEL (reference sequence). CDR3 residues: CASSQAGLTEAFF. In DNA form, the CDR3 reads TGTGCCAGCAGCCAAGCCGGGTTGACTGAAGCTTTCTTT.

This chain links TRBV19 with TRBJ1-6; maybe TRBD1 (5 bases). This CDR3 has 16 residues. Trimming removed 8 bases from V and 8 bases from J, with 22 bases in between. Germline CDR1 and CDR2: LNHDA and SQIVND (reference sequence). The CDR3 DNA reads as TGTGCCAGTCGCCTACAGGCGGTCCTTGTTTATTCACCCCTCCACTTT. It yields the protein CASRLQAVLVYSPLHF.

This clone has just one count. The chain links TRBV10-3 to TRBJ1-1; D is ambiguous. The V gene lost 5 bases and the J gene lost 4 bases, with 14 bases spanning the gap. This CDR3 contains 14 residues. The germline V gene encodes CDR1 ENHRY and CDR2 SYGVKD. CDR3 coding DNA: TGTGCCATCAGTACGAGTGAGGAATCCACTGAAGCTTTCTTT. Amino acid sequence: CAISTSEESTEAFF.

The rearrangement joins TRBV4-1 to TRBJ1-2, with TRBD1 as a possible D gene (5 bases). The CDR3 extends over 16 amino acids. The V end was cut by 2 bases, the J end by 3 bases, with 16 bases between. Germline V gene lookup returns CDR1 MGHRA and CDR2 YSYEKL. Here the CDR3 reads CASSQRTLGGYYGYTF. The CDR3 region has the DNA TGCGCCAGCAGCCAAAGGACCCTGGGGGGGTACTATGGCTACACCTTC.

The chain recombines TRBV2 with TRBJ2-2, with 12 bases lining up with TRBD2. The CDR3 contains 17 residues. Unmatched junction bases numbered 7, after V lost 4 bases and J lost 4 bases. Germline CDR1 SNHLY, CDR2 FYNNEI. CDR3 coding DNA: TGTGCCAGCAGTGTAGCGACTAGCGGGAGTCCCACCGGGGAGCTGTTTTTT. This gives the protein CASSVATSGSPTGELFF.

This sequence joins TRBV15 and TRBJ2-5; a possible D gene is TRBD1 (6 bases). The germline CDR1 and CDR2 sequences are LNHNV and YYDKDF (reference sequence). The V gene lost 3 bases and the J gene lost 1 base, with 12 bases spanning the gap. CDR3 length equals 15 residues. The CDR3 nucleotides read TGTGCCACCAGCAGCTCTGGACAGTCCCAAGAGACCCAGTACTTC. It specifies CATSSSGQSQETQYF.